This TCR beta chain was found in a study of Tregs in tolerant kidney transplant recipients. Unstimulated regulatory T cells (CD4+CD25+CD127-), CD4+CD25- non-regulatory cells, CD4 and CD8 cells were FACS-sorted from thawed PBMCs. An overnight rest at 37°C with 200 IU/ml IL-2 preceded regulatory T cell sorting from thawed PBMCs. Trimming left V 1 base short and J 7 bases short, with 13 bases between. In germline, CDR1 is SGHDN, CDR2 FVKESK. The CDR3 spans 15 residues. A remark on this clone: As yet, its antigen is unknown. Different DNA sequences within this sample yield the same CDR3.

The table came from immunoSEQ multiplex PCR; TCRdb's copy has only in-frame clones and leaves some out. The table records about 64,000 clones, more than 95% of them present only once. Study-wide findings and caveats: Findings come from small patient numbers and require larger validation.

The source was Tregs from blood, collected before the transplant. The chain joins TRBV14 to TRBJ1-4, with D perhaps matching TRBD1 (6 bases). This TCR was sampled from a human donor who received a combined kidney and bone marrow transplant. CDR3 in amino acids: CASSQGPGQLEKLFF. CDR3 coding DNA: TGTGCCAGCAGCCAAGGTCCAGGACAGCTTGAAAAACTGTTTTTT.